This TCR beta chain emerged from a study of shared clonotypes between healthy human individuals (dated by TCRdb to the early 2020s). With regard to the full study: The cohort comprised a couple of women and a few men aged 18 to 49 years. Blood TCR repertoires of a handful of healthy adults were deeply sequenced to estimate repertoire size and the extent of clonotype sharing between individuals. To increase sequencing depth and limit assay-specific biases, TCR repertoire library preparation and sequencing were carried out by different laboratories using diverse techniques. Each donor's leukapheresis produced roughly between about 0.8 and 10 billion PBMCs.

General conclusions and limits of the study: The genetic and exposure-history diversity represented was limited by the small number of donors. Pairwise subsampling led to the expectation that sequencing depth would affect the degree of clonotype sharing among donors. Sampling was limited to blood, and TCR repertoires in tissue likely differ from TCR repertoires in blood.

The CDR3 has 13 amino acids, counting the end cysteine and phenylalanine. Of the read, only the CDR3 DNA is kept; its 39 bases are in frame from base 1. V and J are truncated by 0 bases and 8 bases respectively, leaving an intervening sequence of 11 bases. The CDR1 and CDR2 encoded by the germline V gene (reference sequence) are SGHNT and YYREEE. Donors were healthy HIV-negative adults with no recently reported acute infections or vaccinations. Only Caucasian adults living in Nashville, Tennessee, USA were represented among the donors. For unsorted samples, some 90 million PBMCs were counted and genomic DNA was extracted with the QIAamp DNA Blood Mini kit. Blood was collected by leukapheresis, and PBMCs were isolated by Ficoll-Histopaque density gradient centrifugation and then cryopreserved in liquid nitrogen vapor phase. Using the deep immunoSEQ assay, TCR CDR3 regions were amplified from genomic DNA by multiplex PCR. Genomic DNA extracted from each cell subset was distributed evenly over all wells of several immunoSEQ 96-well plates, and each plate served as one replicate. For unsorted PBMC, around 300 ng genomic DNA, equal to 30,000 or so T cell genomes, was loaded into each replicate PCR. Ten immunoSEQ deep assay plates were used to sequence unsorted PBMC genomic DNA. The purified libraries were quantified using a Qubit 3.0 fluorometer, sized with a Bioanalyzer 2100, and then quantified again using the KAPA Library Quantification kit. Each immunoSEQ 96-well plate was sequenced on its own single-read 150-cycle Illumina NextSeq 550 flow cell. Turning to the authors' computational methods: Because the immunoSEQ output held only junctional sequences and lacked quality scores, the filtering could not match the filtering applied to full-length reads. Sequences were annotated with PyIR, a Python wrapper for IgBLAST v1.9, and V/J genes and CDR3 were assigned using IMGT germline references. Reads were removed for weak V/J assignments (E-value above 1e-6), missing CDR3, stop codons, out-of-frame junctions, or ambiguous translated residues. V3J clonotypes were defined as sequences sharing the same inferred V gene, J gene, and CDR3 amino acid sequence. The percentage overlap between two repertoires was calculated by dividing the number of shared unique clonotypes by the size of the smaller repertoire. Richness of each repertoire was evaluated using RTK rarefaction, the Chao1 estimator, and Recon v2.1 estimates of unobserved clonotypes. The source is immuneACCESS, and TCRdb retained only in-frame sequences with V and J called. Part of the clones is not carried over; for the studies checked, unresolved V genes explain less than half of this, and the remainder is unexplained. The DNA was the basis for D and trimming; V, J and clone size are from that table. For this sample there are more than 450,000 clones; 79% appear just once. The top ten hold 10% to 15% of the sample.

Worth noting for this clone: It lacks a known antigen. Base quality data are lacking; no much larger clone is found one base away.

The source of this sequence is a woman aged 40 to 50 in good health. Some clones in this sample may be carry-over from other donors' samples. The specimen was PBMCs. This chain is built from TRBV5-4 and TRBJ1-2, with the D segment identity uncertain. The CDR3 corresponds to CASSLDALSGYTF. The nucleotide sequence is TGTGCCAGCAGCTTGGATGCACTGTCGGGCTACACCTTC.